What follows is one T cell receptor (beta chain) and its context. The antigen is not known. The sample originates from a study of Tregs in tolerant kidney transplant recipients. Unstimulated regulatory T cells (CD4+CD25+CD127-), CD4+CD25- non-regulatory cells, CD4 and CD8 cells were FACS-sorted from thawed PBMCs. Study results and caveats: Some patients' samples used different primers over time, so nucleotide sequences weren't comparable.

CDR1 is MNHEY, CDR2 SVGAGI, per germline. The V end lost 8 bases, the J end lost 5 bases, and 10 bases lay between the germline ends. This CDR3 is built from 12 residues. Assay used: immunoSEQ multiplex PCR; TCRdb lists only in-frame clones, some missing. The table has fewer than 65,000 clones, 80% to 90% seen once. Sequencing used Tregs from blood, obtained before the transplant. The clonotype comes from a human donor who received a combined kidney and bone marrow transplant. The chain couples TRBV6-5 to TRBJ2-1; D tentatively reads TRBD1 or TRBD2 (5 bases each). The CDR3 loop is CASRDANNEQFF. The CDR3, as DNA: TGTGCCAGCCGGGACGCAAACAATGAGCAGTTCTTC.